This T cell receptor (beta chain) was identified during a study of blood T cell repertoires in COVID-19. Study in general: Sources were T cells, B-cell-depleted T cells, or PBMCs; the material itself was cDNA or gDNA.

In the source study's methods: The authors estimated nucleated cell counts from reference gene primer amplification. Assay used: immunoSEQ multiplex PCR; TCRdb lists only in-frame clones, some missing. That table furnishes V, J and clone size, whereas the DNA furnished D and trimming. The top ten clones hold less than 4.5% of a sample with some 43,000 clones, roughly 84% of them seen once. Trimming at V came to 3 bases and at J to 5 bases, leaving 11 bases not matched to a gene. Per germline, CDR1 SGHRS and CDR2 YFSETQ. The CDR3 consists of 15 residues. Material: peripheral blood. This TCR derives from a middle-aged man with active COVID-19. The rearrangement links TRBV5-1 to TRBJ2-7; 7 bases are a match to TRBD2. The CDR3 region is CASSWDGSGGNEQYF. The CDR3, as DNA: TGCGCCAGCAGCTGGGATGGCTCCGGGGGGAACGAGCAGTACTTC.